This TCR beta chain appears in the sequencing data of a study of control samples from healthy donors and cancer patients. The table lists this clone with a few counts. Profiling relied on immunoSEQ multiplex PCR, and the TCRdb table lists in-frame clones only, not all of them. The sample records over 100,000 clones, 80% to 95% being singletons. Trimming stripped 9 bases from V and 2 bases from J, with 15 bases between. CDR3 length equals 14 residues. CDR1 SNHLY and CDR2 FYNNEI come from the germline V gene. The receptor was isolated from a man aged 40-49 years in good health. The V gene is TRBV2, the J gene TRBJ2-3; the D gene is possibly TRBD2 (6 bases). The sequenced sample was blood. The CDR3, as DNA: TGTGCCAGTACCGGAGGGGAGCTCACAGATACGCAGTATTTT. It is translated as CASTGGELTDTQYF.